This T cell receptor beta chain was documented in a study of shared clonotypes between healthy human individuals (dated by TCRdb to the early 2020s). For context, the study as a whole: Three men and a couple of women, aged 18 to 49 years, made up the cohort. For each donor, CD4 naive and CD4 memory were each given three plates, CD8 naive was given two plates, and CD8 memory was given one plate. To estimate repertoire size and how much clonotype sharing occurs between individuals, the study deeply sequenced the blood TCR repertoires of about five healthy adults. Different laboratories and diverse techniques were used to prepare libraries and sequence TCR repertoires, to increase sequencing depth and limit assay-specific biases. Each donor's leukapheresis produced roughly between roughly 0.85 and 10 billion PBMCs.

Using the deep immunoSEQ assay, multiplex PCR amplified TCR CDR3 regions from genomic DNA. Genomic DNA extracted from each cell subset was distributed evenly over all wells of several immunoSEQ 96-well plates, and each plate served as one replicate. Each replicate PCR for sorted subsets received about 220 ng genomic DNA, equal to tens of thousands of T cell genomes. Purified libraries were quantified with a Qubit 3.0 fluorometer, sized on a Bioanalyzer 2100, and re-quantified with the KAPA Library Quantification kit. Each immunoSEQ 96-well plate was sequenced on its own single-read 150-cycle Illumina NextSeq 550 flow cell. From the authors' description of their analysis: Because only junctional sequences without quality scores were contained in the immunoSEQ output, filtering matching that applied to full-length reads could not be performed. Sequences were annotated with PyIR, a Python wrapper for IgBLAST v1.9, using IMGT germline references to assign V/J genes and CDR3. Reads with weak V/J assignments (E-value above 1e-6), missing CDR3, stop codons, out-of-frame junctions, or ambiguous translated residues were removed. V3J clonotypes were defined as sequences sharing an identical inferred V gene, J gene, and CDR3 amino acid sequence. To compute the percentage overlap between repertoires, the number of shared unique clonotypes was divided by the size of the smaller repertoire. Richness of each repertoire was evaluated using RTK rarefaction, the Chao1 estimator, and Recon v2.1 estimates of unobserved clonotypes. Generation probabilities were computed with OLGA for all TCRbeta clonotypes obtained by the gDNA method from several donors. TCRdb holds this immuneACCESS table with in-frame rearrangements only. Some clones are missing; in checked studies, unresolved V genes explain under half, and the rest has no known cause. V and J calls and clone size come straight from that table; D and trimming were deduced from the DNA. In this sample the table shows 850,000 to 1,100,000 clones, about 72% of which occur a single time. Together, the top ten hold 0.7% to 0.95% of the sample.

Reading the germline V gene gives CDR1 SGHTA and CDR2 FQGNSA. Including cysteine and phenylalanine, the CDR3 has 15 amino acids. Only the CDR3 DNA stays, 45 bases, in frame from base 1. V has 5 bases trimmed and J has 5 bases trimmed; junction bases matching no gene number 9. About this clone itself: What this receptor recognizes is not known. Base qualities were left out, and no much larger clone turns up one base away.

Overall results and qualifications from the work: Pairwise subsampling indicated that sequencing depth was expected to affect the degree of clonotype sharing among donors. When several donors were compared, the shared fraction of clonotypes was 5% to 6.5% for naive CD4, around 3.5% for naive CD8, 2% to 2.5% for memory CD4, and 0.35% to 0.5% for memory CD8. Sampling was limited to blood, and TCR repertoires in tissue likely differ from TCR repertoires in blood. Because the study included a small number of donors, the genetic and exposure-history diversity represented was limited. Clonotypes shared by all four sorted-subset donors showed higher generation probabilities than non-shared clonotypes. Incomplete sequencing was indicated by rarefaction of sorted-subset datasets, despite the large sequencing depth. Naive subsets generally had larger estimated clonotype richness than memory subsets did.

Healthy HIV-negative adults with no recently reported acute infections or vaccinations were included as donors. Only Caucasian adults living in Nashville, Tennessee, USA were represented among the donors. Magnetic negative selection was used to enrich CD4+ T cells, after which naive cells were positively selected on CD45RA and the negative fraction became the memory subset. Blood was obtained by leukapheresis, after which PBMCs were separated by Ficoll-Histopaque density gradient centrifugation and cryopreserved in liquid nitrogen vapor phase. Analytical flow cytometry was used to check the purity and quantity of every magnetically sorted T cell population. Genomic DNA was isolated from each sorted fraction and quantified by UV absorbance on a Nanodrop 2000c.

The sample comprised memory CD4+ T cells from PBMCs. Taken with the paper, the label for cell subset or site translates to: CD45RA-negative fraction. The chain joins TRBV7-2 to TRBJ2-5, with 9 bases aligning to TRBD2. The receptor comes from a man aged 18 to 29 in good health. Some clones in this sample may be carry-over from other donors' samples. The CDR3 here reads CASSLPAGGRETQYF. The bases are TGTGCCAGCAGCCTACCCGCGGGAGGGCGGGAGACCCAGTACTTC.